A single sample is the source of the 6 T cell receptor beta chains below, sequenced in a study of T cells in localized non-small cell lung cancer. Profiling relied on immunoSEQ multiplex PCR, and the TCRdb table lists in-frame clones only, not all of them. This sample has some 14,000 clones, with 28% found just once. The sequencing here drew on lung tumor tissue, taken before any cancer treatment. The source is a female donor older than 55 with stage I lung adenocarcinoma.

CDR3 coding DNA: TGTGCCAGTAGTATACCGGGACAGTCTGATAGCAATCAGCCCCAGCATTTT. It is translated as CASSIPGQSDSNQPQHF. The chain is built from TRBV19 and TRBJ1-5; TRBD1 agrees at 7 bases. CDR3 length: 17 residues. The V gene's germline CDR1 is LNHDA and CDR2 SQIVND (reference sequence). The V gene end was trimmed by 2 bases and the J gene end by 0 bases; junction bases not matched to a gene: 7.

The gene calls are TRBV19 and TRBJ1-5; D is perhaps TRBD1 (6 bases). V shed 3 bases and J shed 0 bases, with 15 bases lying between them. CDR1 is LNHDA, CDR2 SQIVND, per germline (reference sequence). The CDR3 runs 17 residues. CDR3 nucleotides: TGTGCCAGTAGTATGGGGTATAGGGGGGATAGCAATCAGCCCCAGCATTTT. Encoded protein: CASSMGYRGDSNQPQHF. Filled out from reference TRBV19 and TRBJ1-5, the complete variable domain reads DGGITQSPKYLFRKEGQNVTLSCEQNLNHDAMYWYRQDPGQGLRLIYYSQIVNDFQKGDIAEGYSVSREKKESFPLTVTSAQKNPTAFYLCASSMGYRGDSNQPQHFGDGTRLSIL.

This clone came up a few times. V is TRBV28 and J is TRBJ1-2; D is unclear. There are 12 residues in the CDR3. CDR1 MDHEN and CDR2 SYDVKM come from the germline V gene. Trimming took off 6 bases at V and 5 bases at J, with 10 bases between the two ends. CDR3 nucleotides: TGTGCCAGCAGCCCAGGCCCTTATGGCTACACCTTC. Protein sequence: CASSPGPYGYTF.

This chain uses TRBV9 with TRBJ1-3; D remains ambiguous. Trimming took 0 bases from V and 3 from J, leaving 10 bases between them. The CDR3 runs 15 residues. The germline V gene has CDR1 SGDLS and CDR2 YYNGEE. The CDR3 here is CASSVEGMSGNTIYF. In DNA, the CDR3 is TGTGCCAGCAGCGTAGAAGGGATGAGTGGAAACACCATATATTTT. Variable domain in full (rest from reference TRBV9 and TRBJ1-3): DSGVTQTPKHLITATGQRVTLRCSPRSGDLSVYWYQQSLDQGLQFLIQYYNGEERAKGNILERFSAQQFPDLHSELNLSSLELGDSALYFCASSVEGMSGNTIYFGEGSWLTVV.

CDR3 protein: CATSPKSRDSYEQYF. The CDR3 DNA sequence: TGTGCCACCTCCCCAAAGTCCCGGGACAGCTACGAGCAGTACTTC. V gene TRBV19 combines with J gene TRBJ2-7; 7 nucleotides agree with TRBD1. The germline gives CDR1 LNHDA, CDR2 SQIVND (reference sequence). This CDR3 has 15 residues. J was trimmed by 3 bases and V by 10 bases; bases with no gene match: 15. The whole variable domain, remainder taken from reference TRBV19 and TRBJ2-7, is DGGITQSPKYLFRKEGQNVTLSCEQNLNHDAMYWYRQDPGQGLRLIYYSQIVNDFQKGDIAEGYSVSREKKESFPLTVTSAQKNPTAFYLCATSPKSRDSYEQYFGPGTRLTVT.

This chain connects TRBV18 to TRBJ1-2; D not resolved. Germline-derived CDR1 and CDR2 are KGHSH and LQKENI. The CDR3 is 15 residues long. Deletions cut 2 bases from V and 0 bases from J, with 10 bases between. The CDR3 is CASSPGGEPNYGYTF. CDR3 nucleotide sequence: TGTGCCAGCTCACCAGGCGGGGAACCTAACTATGGCTACACCTTC.